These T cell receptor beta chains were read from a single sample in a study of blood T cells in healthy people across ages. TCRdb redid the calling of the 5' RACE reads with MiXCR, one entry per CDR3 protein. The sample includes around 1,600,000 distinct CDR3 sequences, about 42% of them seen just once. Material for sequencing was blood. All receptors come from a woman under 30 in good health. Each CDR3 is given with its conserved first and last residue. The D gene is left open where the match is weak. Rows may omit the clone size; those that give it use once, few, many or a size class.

CSAFAGTQGGEQFF | TGCAGTGCTTTTGCCGGGACCCAGGGTGGTGAGCAGTTCTTC | TRBV20-1 | NA | 14 | few | TRBJ2-1
CASSDQFNSPLHF | TGTGCCAGCAGCGATCAATTTAATTCACCCCTCCACTTT | TRBV7-2 | NA | 13 | NA | TRBJ1-6
CASSHPYSYEQYF | TGTGCCAGCAGCCACCCCTATTCCTACGAGCAGTACTTC | TRBV7-2 | NA | 13 | few | TRBJ2-7
CASSTWDREYF | TGTGCCAGCAGTACATGGGACAGAGAGTACTTC | TRBV6-2/TRBV6-3 | TRBD1 | 11 | few | TRBJ2-5
CASSSSGSEQHF | TGTGCCAGCAGTTCATCAGGGAGTGAGCAGCACTTC | TRBV12-3/TRBV12-4 | NA | 12 | NA | TRBJ2-5
CASSYLTGDTEAFF | TGTGCCAGCAGTTATTTGACAGGGGACACTGAAGCTTTCTTT | TRBV6-5 | TRBD1 | 14 | NA | TRBJ1-1
CSAGLAGTDTQYF | TGCAGTGCTGGACTAGCTGGCACAGATACGCAGTATTTT | TRBV20-1 | TRBD2 | 13 | few | TRBJ2-3
CASSLKASGPYNEQFF | TGTGCCAGCAGTTTAAAGGCTAGCGGGCCCTACAATGAGCAGTTCTTC | TRBV27 | TRBD2 | 16 | NA | TRBJ2-1
CAISSTPAGPNEQFF | TGTGCCATCAGTTCCACGCCGGCAGGGCCCAATGAGCAGTTCTTC | TRBV10-3 | NA | 15 | many | TRBJ2-1
CSANREVAKETQFF | TGCAGTGCTAACAGGGAGGTCGCCAAAGAGACCCAGTTCTTC | TRBV20-1 | NA | 14 | NA | TRBJ2-1
CASNAIRDRVWYQPQHF | TGTGCCAGCAACGCGATACGGGACAGGGTTTGGTATCAGCCCCAGCATTTT | TRBV12-3/TRBV12-4 | TRBD1 | 17 | once | TRBJ1-5
CASSYPQVIGNQPQHF | TGTGCCAGCAGTTACCCGCAAGTTATCGGCAATCAGCCCCAGCATTTT | TRBV6-2/TRBV6-3 | NA | 16 | NA | TRBJ1-5
CARRDSALVYGYTF | TGTGCCAGAAGGGACAGTGCTCTCGTCTATGGCTACACCTTC | TRBV2 | TRBD1 | 14 | few | TRBJ1-2
CASSSNTGRPVKDIQYF | TGTGCCAGCTCATCTAATACCGGGAGACCCGTAAAGGACATTCAGTACTTC | TRBV18 | NA | 17 | NA | TRBJ2-4
CAWRQEGQETQYF | TGTGCCTGGCGACAAGAAGGCCAAGAGACCCAGTACTTC | TRBV30 | NA | 13 | NA | TRBJ2-5
CASSQPREDIYNEQFF | TGCGCCAGCAGCCAACCGAGGGAGGACATATACAATGAGCAGTTCTTC | TRBV4-1 | NA | 16 | NA | TRBJ2-1
CASSFTNLRNTEAFF | TGTGCCAGCAGTTTTACGAATCTTCGGAACACTGAAGCTTTCTTT | TRBV12-3/TRBV12-4 | NA | 15 | few | TRBJ1-1
CASSLVVGVGQETQYF | TGTGCCAGCAGCTTAGTGGTGGGAGTTGGCCAAGAGACCCAGTACTTC | TRBV7-2 | NA | 16 | few | TRBJ2-5
CASSLSIGGASPLHF | TGCGCCAGCAGCCTTTCCATTGGAGGGGCTTCACCCCTCCACTTT | TRBV4-3 | NA | 15 | NA | TRBJ1-6
CASSLRRSKQETQYF | TGTGCCAGCAGTTTACGGAGGTCAAAGCAAGAGACCCAGTACTTC | TRBV12-3/TRBV12-4 | NA | 15 | NA | TRBJ2-5
CASTEDTYNEQFF | TGTGCCAGCACCGAAGATACCTACAATGAGCAGTTCTTC | TRBV6-2/TRBV6-3 | NA | 13 | NA | TRBJ2-1
CASSSDPRNNEKLFF | TGTGCCAGCAGTTCCGACCCCCGAAATAATGAAAAACTGTTTTTT | TRBV2 | NA | 15 | NA | TRBJ1-4
CASSLNSPNSPLHF | TGTGCCAGCAGCTTGAACAGCCCGAATTCACCCCTCCACTTT | TRBV7-8 | NA | 14 | few | TRBJ1-6
CSALGRGRYEQYF | TGCAGTGCCTTGGGCAGGGGGAGGTACGAGCAGTACTTC | TRBV20-1 | NA | 13 | once | TRBJ2-7
CASSLVEVAGGRNEQFF | TGTGCCAGCAGTTTAGTCGAGGTAGCGGGGGGGAGAAATGAGCAGTTCTTC | TRBV12-3/TRBV12-4 | TRBD2 | 17 | NA | TRBJ2-1
CASSLVVFSGAGDEQFF | TGTGCCAGCAGTTTAGTGGTTTTTAGCGGGGCCGGGGATGAGCAGTTCTTC | TRBV12-3/TRBV12-4 | TRBD2 | 17 | NA | TRBJ2-1
CASSKDRGFYEQYF | TGTGCCAGCAGCAAGGACAGGGGATTCTACGAGCAGTACTTC | TRBV11-2 | TRBD1 | 14 | NA | TRBJ2-7
CASMARHNYGYTF | TGTGCCAGTATGGCTAGGCACAACTATGGCTACACCTTC | TRBV19 | NA | 13 | NA | TRBJ1-2
CSTGETSGGNTQYF | TGCAGCACCGGGGAGACTAGCGGGGGAAATACGCAGTATTTT | TRBV29-1 | TRBD2 | 14 | NA | TRBJ2-3
CSAPGEGAYEKLFF | TGCAGTGCCCCGGGGGAGGGCGCTTATGAAAAACTGTTTTTT | TRBV20-1 | NA | 14 | NA | TRBJ1-4
CASSLGTRSTDTQYF | TGTGCCAGCAGCTTAGGGACTCGAAGCACAGATACGCAGTATTTT | TRBV7-9 | NA | 15 | once | TRBJ2-3
CASSLGQGDYQPQHF | TGTGCCAGCAGCTTAGGACAGGGGGATTATCAGCCCCAGCATTTT | TRBV7-2 | TRBD1 | 15 | NA | TRBJ1-5